The clone carrying this TCR beta chain has just a few counts. Its antigen is unidentified. The sample originates from a study of cytomegalovirus exposure and HLA in healthy donors. General study results and limits: The authors reported that TCR beta sequences could predict HLA-A and HLA-B alleles. These predictions were accurate for most subjects in the first cohort. Later analysis showed TCR association rates varying by HLA locus, highest for DRB1 and lowest for HLA-C. In an earlier analysis, about 87% or about 30%: the productive usage of most TCR beta V segments.

The PCR had 60 Vbeta and 13 Jbeta primers. How the authors handled the data: Later analysis identified some 80 million unique TCR beta chains, roughly 11 million shared. This table comes from immunoSEQ multiplex PCR, and its TCRdb copy is limited to in-frame clones, with some not included. V, J and clone size derive from that table, while D and trimming were established from the DNA sequence. The top ten clones hold 6.5% to 8% of a sample with approximately 70,000 clones, 65% to 70% of them seen once. V was pared by 5 bases and J by 4 bases, with 12 bases between. The CDR3 runs to 14 residues. The germline V gene has CDR1 SGHTA and CDR2 FQGNSA.

This sequence joins TRBV7-2 and TRBJ2-1; D perhaps matches TRBD2 (5 bases). The TCR sequence derives from a man in his forties or fifties in good health and CMV-seropositive. Sequenced: PBMCs. CDR3 DNA: TGTGCCAGCAGCCCCGGTCCGGGATACAATGAGCAGTTCTTC. Residues: CASSPGPGYNEQFF.